Below are 3 T cell receptor beta chains sequenced from a single sample in a study of TIL therapy for anti-PD-1-resistant metastatic lung cancer. Time point meaning: pre-treatment sample, taken before nivolumab and TIL therapy. This was the immunoSEQ v3 assay. Sequencing used immunoSEQ multiplex PCR; TCRdb keeps in-frame clones, though not all of them. The table has under 65,000 clones, 70% to 90% seen once. Material: blood, obtained at baseline. The receptors stem from a person aged 25 to 85 with non-small cell lung cancer.

The genes are TRBV4-1 and TRBJ2-5; TRBD2 agrees at 8 bases. Germline V gives CDR1 MGHRA, CDR2 YSYEKL. V lost 1 base and J lost 2; bases outside the gene matches: 3. This CDR3 comprises 15 residues. CDR3 bases: TGCGCCAGCAGCCAAGCGGGAGGGGAACAAGAGACCCAGTACTTC. This translates into CASSQAGGEQETQYF.

The DNA for the CDR3 is TGTGCCAGCAGGGGGGAGGGCATGAACACTGAAGCTTTCTTT. Translated: CASRGEGMNTEAFF. The rearrangement joins TRBV6-4 to TRBJ1-1; D perhaps matches TRBD1 (5 bases). This CDR3 is built from 14 residues. V was cut by 6 bases and J by 0 bases, with 11 bases left in between. Germline V lookup: CDR1 MRHNA, CDR2 SNTAGT.

A single count supports this clone. The chain uses TRBV24-1 and TRBJ2-5, with D possibly TRBD2 on 5 matching bases. Per germline, CDR1 KGHDR and CDR2 SFDVKD. V was cut by 9 bases and J by 4 bases, with 17 bases left in between. CDR3 length equals 14 residues. CDR3 residues: CATSTGVHPETQYF. The CDR3 DNA follows: TGTGCCACCTCCACCGGGGTCCACCCAGAGACCCAGTACTTC.